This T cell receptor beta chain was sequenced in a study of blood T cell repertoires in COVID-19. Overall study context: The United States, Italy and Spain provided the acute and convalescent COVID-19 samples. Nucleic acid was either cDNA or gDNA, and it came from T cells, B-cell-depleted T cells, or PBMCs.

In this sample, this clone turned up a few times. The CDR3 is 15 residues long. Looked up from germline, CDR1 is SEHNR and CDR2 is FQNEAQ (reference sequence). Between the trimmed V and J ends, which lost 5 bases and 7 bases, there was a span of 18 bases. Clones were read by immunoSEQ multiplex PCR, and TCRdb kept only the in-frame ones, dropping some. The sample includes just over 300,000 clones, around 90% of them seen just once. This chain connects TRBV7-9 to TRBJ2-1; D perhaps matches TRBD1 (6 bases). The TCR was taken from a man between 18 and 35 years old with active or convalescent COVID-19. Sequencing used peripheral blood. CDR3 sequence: CASSPPKGQGNEQFF. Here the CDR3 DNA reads TGTGCCAGCAGCCCCCCGAAGGGGCAGGGGAATGAGCAGTTCTTC.